The 5 T cell receptor beta chains reported below all come from one sample, sequenced in a study of blood T cell repertoires in COVID-19. Profiling relied on immunoSEQ multiplex PCR, and the TCRdb table lists in-frame clones only, not all of them. The top ten hold approximately 14% of the sample, which has approximately 93,000 clones, about 78% seen once. The sequencing sample was made of peripheral blood. The receptors were sampled from a woman aged 80 or over with acute or convalescent COVID-19.

The chain links TRBV6-2 or TRBV6-3 to TRBJ2-7, with a possible D match to TRBD1 (5 bases). The CDR3 contains 18 residues. Trimming took off 4 bases at V and 2 bases at J, with 24 bases between the two ends. CDR1 is MNHEY, CDR2 SVGEGT, per germline. The CDR3 spells CASSSPPGRVGITYEQYF. For the CDR3, the DNA is TGTGCCAGCAGTTCCCCCCCGGGCAGGGTGGGGATTACCTACGAGCAGTACTTC.

The J gene is TRBJ2-1, the V gene TRBV7-2; 9 positions match TRBD2. From germline, CDR1 is SGHTA and CDR2 FQGNSA. This CDR3 region has 15 residues. The V segment lost 5 bases and the J segment 8 bases; nucleotides outside the gene matches: 10. CDR3 in amino acids: CASSPRTSVQDEQFF. Written as DNA, the CDR3 is TGTGCCAGCAGCCCACGGACTAGCGTGCAGGATGAGCAGTTCTTC.

This clone was counted between two and nine times. This rearrangement joins TRBV5-5 to TRBJ2-7, with D possibly TRBD1 on 5 matching bases. Per the germline V gene, CDR1 is SGHKS and CDR2 is YYEKEE (reference sequence). Trimming took off 0 bases at V and 1 base at J, with 14 bases between the two ends. The CDR3 runs 16 residues. The CDR3 spells CASSLVSGRGSYEQYF. For the CDR3, the DNA is TGTGCCAGCAGCTTGGTATCAGGGCGTGGATCCTACGAGCAGTACTTC.

This sequence joins TRBV10-3 and TRBJ2-2, with TRBD1 matching 11 bases. With 6 bases clipped from V and 5 bases from J, the junction kept 2 bases outside the gene matches. The CDR3 contains 14 residues. Germline-derived CDR1 and CDR2 are ENHRY and SYGVKD. CDR3 residues: CAISGQGATGELFF. CDR3 DNA: TGTGCCATCAGCGGACAGGGGGCGACCGGGGAGCTGTTTTTT.

This CDR3 is CASSPGQDWDEAFF. CDR3 in DNA: TGCGCCAGCAGCCCAGGACAGGACTGGGATGAAGCTTTCTTT. This chain connects TRBV5-1 to TRBJ1-1, with 7 bases aligning to TRBD1. The CDR3 loop spans 14 amino acids. CDR1 and CDR2 from the germline V gene are SGHRS and YFSETQ. Losses at the gene ends were 4 bases for V and 7 bases for J; bases not matched to a gene: 10.